The source of this T cell receptor (beta chain) is a study of regulatory T cells (dated by TCRdb to 2016 to 2018). Some background on the complete study: The study compared T-cell receptor beta repertoires of sorted regulatory, conventional CD4+ and CD8+ T cells between CD3G-deficient patients and healthy controls. Study-wide conclusions, independent of this receptor: Patient-derived CD8+ T cells showed a nonsignificant trend toward reduced Shannon entropy compared with control CD8+ cells. Patient repertoires showed restricted unique TRB V-J pairs and skewed V and J gene usage, most marked in regulatory T cells.

The CDR3, cysteine through phenylalanine, is 15 amino acids long. Of all the DNA, just the CDR3 is kept, 45 bases in frame from base 1. CDR1 and CDR2, per the germline V gene, are SGDLS and YYNGEE. The V end loses 0 bases and the J end loses 0 bases, and a stretch of 6 bases separates them. All CD3G-deficient patients had evidence of autoimmunity, which was more severe in two of the patients. At the time of testing, the patients were between 2 and 39 years old, and their CD4+ and CD8+ T cells had reduced naive proportions and increased memory proportions. The patient group comprised about 6 individuals with CD3G deficiency. An international network of physicians across the United States, Europe and Asia provided the patient samples and clinical data. Peripheral blood mononuclear cells were isolated by Ficoll density separation. CD3+ CD8+ CD4- T cells were isolated on a FACSAria cell sorter. The count of this clone is one. The clone's antigen remains unknown. The input lacks base qualities; no much larger clone sits a single base away.

In the multiplex PCR, 52 forward TRBV primers and 13 reverse TRBJ primers were used, and assay-based and computational corrections were applied for amplification bias. Within the immunoSEQ assay, multiplex PCR amplified rearranged TRB loci from genomic DNA. TRB amplicons were sequenced on an Illumina HiSeq platform. The paper's processing steps were these. Custom algorithms error-filtered the raw sequences and aligned them to reference gene sequences, after which the immunoSEQ online tools were used for analysis. Productive and nonproductive TRB rearrangement frequencies were evaluated among both unique and total sequences. For TRB CDR3 positions 6 and 7, hydrophobicity together with amino acid composition served as the basis for assessing self-reactivity potential. Group comparisons used t tests, Mann-Whitney tests or two-way ANOVA run in Prism software. As stored in TCRdb, this immuneACCESS dataset retains in-frame rearrangements with V and J assigned. A fraction of the clones does not appear; measured against another copy, unresolved V genes explain less than half of the discrepancy, and the remainder lacks a known reason. From that table come the V and J calls and clone size; the DNA was used to work out D and trimming. The sample table records some 20,000 clones; 93% of these occur just once. The ten largest clones capture roughly 3.5% of the sample.

Input material: CD8+ T cells sorted from blood. In this chain, TRBV9 is recombined with TRBJ1-4; a weak D assignment points to TRBD1 (5 bases agree). The sequence derives from a child younger than 10 with CD3G deficiency. CDR3 region: CASSVGGATNEKLFF. The bases read TGTGCCAGCAGCGTAGGAGGGGCAACTAATGAAAAACTGTTTTTT.